This TCR beta chain was retrieved from a study of blood T cell repertoires in COVID-19. Germline values: CDR1 SGHRS, CDR2 YFSETQ. The ends lost 0 bases at V and 0 bases at J; junction bases unmatched: 3. This CDR3 is 16 amino acids long. Only in-frame clones appear in the TCRdb table, and some are missing; sequencing was by immunoSEQ multiplex PCR. The sample records roughly 200,000 clones, around 83% being singletons. The sequence derives from a man aged 40-50 years with active or convalescent COVID-19. The chain combines TRBV5-1 with TRBJ2-7; 10 bases match TRBD2. The specimen sequenced was peripheral blood. CDR3 nucleotides: TGCGCCAGCAGCTTGGTGGCTAGCGGGGGCTCCTACGAGCAGTACTTC. Translation gives CASSLVASGGSYEQYF.